The next 29 T cell receptor beta chains were all read from a single sample in a study of CD8+CD57+ T cells in acquired aplastic anemia. TCR beta VDJ and CDR3 were profiled, and genomic DNA was the template. MiXCR, run by TCRdb on the reads, gives a single entry per CDR3 protein. This table has approximately 98,000 distinct CDR3 sequences, about 67% appearing once. Patients who underwent sequencing had shown CD8+CD57+ cell expansion by flow cytometry. Material for sequencing was sorted CD4+, CD8+, or CD8+CD57+ T cells (not recorded which) from PBMCs. The receptor source for this set is a human donor with aplastic anemia.

This chain connects TRBV10-3 to TRBJ1-1, with TRBD1 matching over 10 bases. This CDR3 spans 11 amino acids. J was trimmed by 5 bases and V by 11 bases; bases with no gene match: 2. Looked up from germline, CDR1 is ENHRY and CDR2 is SYGVKD. The CDR3 sequence: CAVDRGTEAFF. Here the CDR3 DNA reads TGTGCCGTGGACAGGGGGACTGAAGCTTTCTTT.

The rearrangement uses TRBV7-9 and TRBJ2-7, with D maybe TRBD1 (5 bases). From germline, CDR1 is SEHNR and CDR2 FQNEAQ (reference sequence). V lost 5 bases and J lost 0, with 8 bases in between. The CDR3 length is 13 residues. CDR3 sequence: CASSRQPSYEQYF. The DNA for the CDR3 is TGTGCCAGCAGCAGACAGCCCTCCTACGAGCAGTACTTC.

This clonotype was picked up many times. This rearrangement joins TRBV6-5 to TRBJ2-1; TRBD1 is a possible D gene (5 bases). The CDR3 extends over 14 amino acids. Germline CDR1 MNHEY, CDR2 SVGAGI. V was shortened by 2 bases and J by 7 bases, with 12 bases between the two germline ends. The CDR3 spells CASSYDFQGNEQFF. The CDR3 nucleotides are TGTGCCAGCAGTTACGACTTCCAGGGTAATGAGCAGTTCTTC.

The CDR3 DNA reads TGCAGTGCTAGAGAGCTCCATAGGGCTGGGGCCAACGTCCTGACTTTC. Its protein is CSARELHRAGANVLTF. The chain combines TRBV20-1 with TRBJ2-6; no reliable D call. The CDR3 runs 16 residues. V was trimmed by 0 bases and J by 2 bases, leaving 11 bases between them. The germline V gene encodes CDR1 DFQATT and CDR2 SNEGSKA (reference sequence).

The gene calls are TRBV24-1 and TRBJ2-1; D ambiguous. The V end lost 2 bases, the J end lost 10 bases, and 5 bases lay between the germline ends. CDR1 and CDR2 (germline): KGHDR, SFDVKD. The CDR3 sequence is 11 residues long. The CDR3 DNA sequence: TGTGCCACCAGTGATTCCTACGAGCAGTTCTTC. It codes for CATSDSYEQFF.

J is TRBJ2-7 and V is TRBV10-3; D gene uncertain. Germline assignment: CDR1 ENHRY and CDR2 SYGVKD. V gave up 3 bases and J gave up 3 bases, with 12 bases separating them. The CDR3 loop spans 14 amino acids. The CDR3 loop is CAISETDINYEQYF. CDR3 in DNA: TGTGCCATCAGTGAAACCGACATCAACTACGAGCAGTACTTC.

There are a few counts of this clonotype. The chain combines TRBV20-1 with TRBJ2-1, with D possibly being TRBD2 (5 bases). Germline V gene lookup returns CDR1 DFQATT and CDR2 SNEGSKA (reference sequence). The V end was cut by 1 base, the J end by 8 bases, with 12 bases between. The CDR3 covers 13 residues. CDR3 amino acids: CSARGEASYEQFF. The CDR3 bases are TGCAGTGCTAGAGGAGAGGCTAGCTATGAGCAGTTCTTC.

This chain links TRBV25-1 with TRBJ1-2; D is unclear. The CDR3 loop spans 14 amino acids. The germline V and J ends were trimmed by 0 bases and 4 bases, with 9 bases remaining between them. The V gene's germline CDR1 is MGHDK and CDR2 SYGVNS. CDR3 in DNA: TGTGCCAGCAGTGAATATACGGACCTCTATGGCTACACCTTC. Translation: CASSEYTDLYGYTF.

The rearrangement uses TRBV10-3 and TRBJ2-1, with 8 bases lining up with TRBD2. Germline V CDR1 and CDR2: ENHRY, SYGVKD. The CDR3 loop spans 14 amino acids. V was pared by 4 bases and J by 8 bases, with 7 bases of the junction left unmatched. The CDR3, as DNA: TGTGCCATCAGTGCGGGAGGGCCTATTTATGAGCAGTTCTTC. Its protein product is CAISAGGPIYEQFF.

The chain employs TRBV11-2 and TRBJ2-1; a weak D match, TRBD1 (6 bases). CDR3 size: 14 residues. The V gene's germline CDR1 is SGHAT and CDR2 FQNNGV. The V end lost 4 bases, the J end lost 4 bases, and 11 bases lay between the germline ends. The CDR3 nucleotides read TGTGCCAGCAGCTCCAAGGACAGTTACAATGAGCAGTTCTTC. This encodes CASSSKDSYNEQFF.

The chain recombines TRBV20-1 with TRBJ1-2; D gene uncertain. V lost 5 bases, J lost 7 bases, and 11 bases lay in between. The CDR3 has 11 amino acids. Per germline, CDR1 DFQATT and CDR2 SNEGSKA (reference sequence). CDR3 in amino acids: CSAPAIGGYTF. CDR3 DNA: TGCAGTGCTCCGGCCATTGGTGGCTACACCTTC.

CDR3 nucleotides: TGTGCCAGCAGCGGTAGCGGGAGGGCCAATGAGCAGTTCTTC. This codes for CASSGSGRANEQFF. The chain uses TRBV5-6 and TRBJ2-1, with TRBD2 matching over 11 bases. V trimming: 4 bases; J trimming: 6 bases; junction bases outside the gene matches: 3. The CDR3 consists of 14 residues. Germline values: CDR1 SGHDT, CDR2 YYEEEE.

The V call is TRBV20-1, the J call TRBJ2-5; 8 bases agree with TRBD2. The V gene's germline CDR1 is DFQATT and CDR2 SNEGSKA (reference sequence). Losses at the gene ends were 4 bases for V and 1 base for J; bases not matched to a gene: 2. The CDR3 is 13 residues long. CDR3 sequence reads: CSANRGGQETQYF. The CDR3 coding sequence is TGCAGTGCTAACCGGGGGGGCCAAGAGACCCAGTACTTC.

As to this clonotype: A junction end diverges from the germline sequence, so it may reflect a read error. The V and J genes are TRBV25-1 and TRBJ2-5, with D tentatively TRBD1 or TRBD2 (5 bases each). The CDR3 sequence is 14 residues long. Germline V gene lookup returns CDR1 MGHDK and CDR2 SYGVNS. CDR3 nucleotides: TGTGCCAGCAGTGATCCAGGGAGCCAAGGGACCCAGTACTTC. The encoded protein is CASSDPGSQGTQYF. Complete variable domain (other parts from reference TRBV25-1 and TRBJ2-5): EADIYQTPRYLVIGTGKKITLECSQTMGHDKMYWYQQDPGMELHLIHYSYGVNSTEKGDLSSESTVSRIRTEHFPLTLESARPSHTSQYLCASSDPGSQGTQYFGPGTRLLVL.

Concerning this clonotype itself: One junction end disagrees with the germline gene, perhaps due to a read error. V and J are TRBV20-1 and TRBJ2-7, with 7 bases aligning to TRBD1. The CDR3 spans 13 residues. CDR1 and CDR2 from the germline V gene are DFQATT and SNEGSKA (reference sequence). The CDR3 is CSAKDRLVYDQYF. As DNA, the CDR3 is TGCAGTGCGAAGGACAGGCTAGTCTACGATCAGTACTTC.

This clonotype was seen only a few times. The gene calls are TRBV2 and TRBJ1-2; D gene uncertain. The CDR3 extends over 12 amino acids. V was trimmed by 9 bases and J by 2 bases, leaving 10 bases between them. CDR1 and CDR2 (germline): SNHLY, FYNNEI. CDR3 DNA sequence: TGTGCCAGTCCCGGCCCCAACTATGGCTACACCTTC. This translates into CASPGPNYGYTF.

The J gene is TRBJ1-1, the V gene TRBV2; TRBD1 matches at 12 bases. This CDR3 contains 14 residues. V lost 10 bases, J lost 0 bases, and 3 bases stayed unmatched. Germline-derived CDR1 and CDR2 are SNHLY and FYNNEI. CDR3 residues: CATGTGGLNTEAFF. The CDR3 DNA reads TGTGCCACGGGGACAGGGGGCCTGAACACTGAAGCTTTCTTT.

This chain links TRBV29-1 with TRBJ2-3, with TRBD2 matching 13 bases. Germline V gene lookup returns CDR1 SQVTM and CDR2 ANQGSEA. Losses at the gene ends were 6 bases for V and 6 bases for J; bases not matched to a gene: 6. The CDR3 is 14 amino acids. The CDR3 DNA is TGCAGCGTCGGACTAGCGGGGGTTGAGGATACGCAGTATTTT. This encodes CSVGLAGVEDTQYF.

V gene TRBV7-2 combines with J gene TRBJ2-7, with D perhaps matching TRBD2 (6 bases). V dropped 8 bases and J dropped 1 base, with 12 bases sitting between them. The CDR3 runs to 13 residues. Germline loops: CDR1 SGHTA, CDR2 FQGNSA. CDR3 nucleotide sequence: TGTGCCAGCGACGACGGACTATCCTACGAGCAGTACTTC. Encoded protein: CASDDGLSYEQYF.

The genes are TRBV20-1 and TRBJ2-7; D is unclear. The CDR3 has 12 amino acids. From germline, CDR1 is DFQATT and CDR2 SNEGSKA (reference sequence). Trimming cost V 6 bases and J 6 bases, with 15 bases left between them. The CDR3 is CSAAVQECEQYF. Here the CDR3 DNA reads TGCAGTGCCGCGGTACAAGAGTGCGAGCAGTACTTC.

This chain joins TRBV10-3 and TRBJ2-5; 10 bases line up with TRBD2. The CDR3 sequence is 12 residues long. Germline trimming cut 10 bases from V and 3 bases from J; bases unmatched to any gene: 2. Germline CDR1 ENHRY, CDR2 SYGVKD. The CDR3 is CATSGGEETQYF. Here the CDR3 DNA reads TGTGCCACAAGCGGGGGGGAAGAGACCCAGTACTTC.

This sequence joins TRBV24-1 and TRBJ2-3; D is undetermined. V shed 1 base and J shed 6 bases, with 4 bases lying between them. There are 12 residues in the CDR3. Germline CDR1 and CDR2: KGHDR and SFDVKD. The DNA of the CDR3 is TGTGCCACCAGTGATTTAGTGGATACGCAGTATTTT. This sequence encodes CATSDLVDTQYF.

The chain carries TRBV19 and TRBJ2-1; the D call may be TRBD1 or TRBD2 (7 bases each). Germline CDR1 and CDR2: LNHDA and SQIVND (reference sequence). V gave up 10 bases and J gave up 7 bases, with 20 bases separating them. This CDR3 is built from 14 residues. The CDR3 loop reads CATSRGTTVNEQFF. The CDR3 region has the DNA TGTGCCACCTCCAGGGGGACTACCGTTAATGAGCAGTTCTTC.

The chain links TRBV7-9 to TRBJ2-2; perhaps D is TRBD1 or TRBD2 (5 bases each). Trimming shortened V by 7 bases and J by 1 base, and 13 bases separated the two germline ends. Per the germline V gene, CDR1 is SEHNR and CDR2 is FQNEAQ (reference sequence). This CDR3 is 15 amino acids long. As DNA, the CDR3 is TGTGCCAGCAAATGGGACGGTCGGAACACCGGGGAGCTGTTTTTT. It specifies CASKWDGRNTGELFF.

J is TRBJ2-1 and V is TRBV24-1; 9 bases align to TRBD1. Germline trimming cut 4 bases from V and 5 bases from J; bases unmatched to any gene: 5. Germline values: CDR1 KGHDR, CDR2 SFDVKD. This CDR3 is built from 15 residues. The CDR3 DNA follows: TGTGCCACCAGTGACCCGGGACAGGGTGACAATGAGCAGTTCTTC. Translation gives CATSDPGQGDNEQFF.

This clonotype was recorded a few times. The chain uses TRBV29-1 and TRBJ1-3, with D perhaps matching TRBD1 (5 bases). The CDR3 contains 12 residues. V was cut by 6 bases and J by 3 bases, with 9 bases left in between. In germline, CDR1 is SQVTM, CDR2 ANQGSEA. DNA of the CDR3: TGCAGCGTAGGGGAGAGTGGAAACACCATATATTTT. This gives the protein CSVGESGNTIYF.

The table lists this clonotype with many counts. The V gene is TRBV5-1, the J gene TRBJ2-7; TRBD2 agrees at 14 bases. The length of the CDR3 is 15 residues. Germline lookup yields CDR1 SGHRS and CDR2 YFSETQ. Trimming took 2 bases from V and 3 from J; bases not matched to a gene: 1. The CDR3 reads CASSLGLAGGYEQYF. The CDR3 DNA sequence: TGCGCCAGCAGCTTAGGACTAGCGGGGGGCTACGAGCAGTACTTC.

Notes on this clonotype: An end of the junction does not agree with germline; a read error may underlie this. The V and J genes are TRBV20-1 and TRBJ2-2; perhaps TRBD2 as D (5 bases). Germline V lookup: CDR1 DFQATT, CDR2 SNEGSKA (reference sequence). This CDR3 contains 14 residues. CDR3 sequence: CSARDYSRTGELFF. In DNA, the CDR3 is TGCAGTGCCAGAGACTACTCCCGGACCGGGGAGCTGTTTTTT.

This chain's CDR3 is CASSDLLTGELFF. The CDR3 bases are TGTGCCAGCAGTGATCTCCTAACCGGGGAGCTGTTTTTT. V is TRBV25-1 and J is TRBJ2-2; D is unresolved. The germline V gene encodes CDR1 MGHDK and CDR2 SYGVNS. Trimming cost V 3 bases and J 5 bases, with 7 bases left between them. The CDR3 is made up of 13 amino acids.